The table lists the clone carrying this T cell receptor (beta chain) with a count of one. Here immunoSEQ multiplex PCR was the method, and the copy in TCRdb shows in-frame clones only, minus some. Of 70,000 to 85,000 clones listed, around 97% are singletons. This entry is derived from a study of technical replicates of blood from a handful of donors. CDR1 LNHDA and CDR2 SQIVND come from the germline V gene (reference sequence). V dropped 5 bases and J dropped 5 bases, with 24 bases sitting between them. The CDR3 has 17 residues. This rearrangement joins TRBV19 to TRBJ1-1, with D possibly being TRBD1 (5 bases). The sequence was collected from a human donor in good health. Sequenced: T cells isolated from PBMCs. The CDR3 loop is CASSSHQGEGEGTEAFF. The CDR3 DNA reads as TGTGCCAGTAGTTCACATCAAGGGGAGGGTGAGGGGACTGAAGCTTTCTTT.